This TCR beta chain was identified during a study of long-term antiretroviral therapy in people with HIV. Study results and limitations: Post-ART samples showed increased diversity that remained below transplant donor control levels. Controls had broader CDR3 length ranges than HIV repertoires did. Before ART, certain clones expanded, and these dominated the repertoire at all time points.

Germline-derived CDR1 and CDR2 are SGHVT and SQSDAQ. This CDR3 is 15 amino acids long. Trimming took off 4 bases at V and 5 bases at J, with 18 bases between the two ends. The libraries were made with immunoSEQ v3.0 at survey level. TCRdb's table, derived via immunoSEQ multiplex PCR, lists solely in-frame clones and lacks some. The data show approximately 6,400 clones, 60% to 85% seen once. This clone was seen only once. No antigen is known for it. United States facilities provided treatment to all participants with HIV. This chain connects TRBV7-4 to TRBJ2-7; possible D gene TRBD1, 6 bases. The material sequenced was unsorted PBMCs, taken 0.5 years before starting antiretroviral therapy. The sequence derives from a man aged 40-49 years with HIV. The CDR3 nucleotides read TGTGCCAGCAGCTATAGCGCCAGGGGCGACGACGAGCAGTACTTC. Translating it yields CASSYSARGDDEQYF.